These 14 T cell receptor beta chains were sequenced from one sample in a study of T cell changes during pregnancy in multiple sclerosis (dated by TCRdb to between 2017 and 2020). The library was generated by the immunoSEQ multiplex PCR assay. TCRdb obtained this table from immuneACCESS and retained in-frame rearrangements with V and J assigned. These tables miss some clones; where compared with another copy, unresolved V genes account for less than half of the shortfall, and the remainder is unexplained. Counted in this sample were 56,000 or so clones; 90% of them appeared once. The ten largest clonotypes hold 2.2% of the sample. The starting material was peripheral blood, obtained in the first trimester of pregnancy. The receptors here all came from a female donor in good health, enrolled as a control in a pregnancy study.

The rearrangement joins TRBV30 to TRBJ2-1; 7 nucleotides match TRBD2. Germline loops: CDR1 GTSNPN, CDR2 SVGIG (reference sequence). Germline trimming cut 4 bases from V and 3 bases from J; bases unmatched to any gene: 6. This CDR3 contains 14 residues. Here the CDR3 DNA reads TGTGCCTGGACTCTATGGGACTACTACAATGAGCAGTTCTTC. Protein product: CAWTLWDYYNEQFF.

The CDR3 DNA follows: TGTGCCAGCTCAAGAACAGGGGAATCCTATGGCTACACCTTC. Amino acid sequence: CASSRTGESYGYTF. This rearrangement joins TRBV18 to TRBJ1-2, with TRBD1 matching over 7 bases. V shed 5 bases, J shed 4 bases, and the junction held 7 bases outside the gene matches. The germline gives CDR1 KGHSH, CDR2 LQKENI. The CDR3 is 14 residues long.

CDR3 in DNA: TGTGCCACCAGCAGAGATCAGGGGGCGCAAGGAAACACCATATATTTT. It yields the protein CATSRDQGAQGNTIYF. V usage is TRBV15 and J usage is TRBJ1-3; 8 bases agree with TRBD1. This CDR3 comprises 16 residues. In germline, CDR1 is LNHNV, CDR2 YYDKDF (reference sequence). Unmatched junction bases numbered 5, after V lost 0 bases and J lost 4 bases.

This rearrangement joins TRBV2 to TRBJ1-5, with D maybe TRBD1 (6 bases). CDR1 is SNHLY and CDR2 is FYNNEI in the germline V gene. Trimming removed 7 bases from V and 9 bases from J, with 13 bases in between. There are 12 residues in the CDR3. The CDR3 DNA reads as TGTGCCAGCAACGACAGGTCAGCGCCCCAGCATTTT. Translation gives CASNDRSAPQHF. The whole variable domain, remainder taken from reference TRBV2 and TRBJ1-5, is EPEVTQTPSHQVTQMGQEVILRCVPISNHLYFYWYRQILGQKVEFLVSFYNNEISEKSEIFDDQFSVERPDGSNFTLKIRSTKLEDSAMYFCASNDRSAPQHFGDGTRLSIL.

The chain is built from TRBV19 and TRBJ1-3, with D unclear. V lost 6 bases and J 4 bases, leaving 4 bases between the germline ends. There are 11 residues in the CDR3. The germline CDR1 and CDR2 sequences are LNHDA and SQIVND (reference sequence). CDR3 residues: CASRLGNTIYF. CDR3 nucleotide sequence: TGTGCCAGTAGACTGGGAAACACCATATATTTT.

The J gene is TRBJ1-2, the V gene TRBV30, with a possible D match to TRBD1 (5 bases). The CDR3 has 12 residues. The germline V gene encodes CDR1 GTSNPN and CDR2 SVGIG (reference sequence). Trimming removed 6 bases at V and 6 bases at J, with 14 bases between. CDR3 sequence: CACTGGRDGYTF. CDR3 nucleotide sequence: TGTGCCTGCACCGGGGGGAGGGATGGCTACACCTTC. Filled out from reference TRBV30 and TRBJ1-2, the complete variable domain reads SQTIHQWPATLVQPVGSPLSLECTVEGTSNPNLYWYRQAAGRGLQLLFYSVGIGQISSEVPQNLSASRPQDRQFILSSKKLLLSDSGFYLCACTGGRDGYTFGSGTRLTVV.

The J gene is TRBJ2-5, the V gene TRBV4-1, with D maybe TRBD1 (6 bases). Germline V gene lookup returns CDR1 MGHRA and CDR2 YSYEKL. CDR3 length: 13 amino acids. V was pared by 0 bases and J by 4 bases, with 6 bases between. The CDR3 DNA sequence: TGCGCCAGCAGCCAAGAGGGGGCAGAGACCCAGTACTTC. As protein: CASSQEGAETQYF.

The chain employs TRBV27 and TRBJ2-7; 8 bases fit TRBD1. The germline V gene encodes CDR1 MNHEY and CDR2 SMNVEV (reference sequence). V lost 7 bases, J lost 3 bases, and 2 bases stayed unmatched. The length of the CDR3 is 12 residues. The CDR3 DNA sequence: TGTGCCAGCACAGGACAGGGCTACGAGCAGTACTTC. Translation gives CASTGQGYEQYF.

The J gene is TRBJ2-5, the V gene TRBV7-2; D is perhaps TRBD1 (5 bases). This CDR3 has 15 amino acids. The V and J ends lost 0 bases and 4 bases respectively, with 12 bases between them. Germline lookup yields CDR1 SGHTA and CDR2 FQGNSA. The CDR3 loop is CASSLAGRAGETQYF. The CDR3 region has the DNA TGTGCCAGCAGCTTAGCCGGCAGGGCCGGAGAGACCCAGTACTTC.

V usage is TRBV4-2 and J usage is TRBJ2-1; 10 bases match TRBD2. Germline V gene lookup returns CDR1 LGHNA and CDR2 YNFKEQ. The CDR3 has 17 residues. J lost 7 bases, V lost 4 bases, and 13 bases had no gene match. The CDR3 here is CASSPGSGRNSGNEQFF. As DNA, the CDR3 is TGTGCCAGCAGCCCGGGTAGCGGGAGGAATAGCGGGAATGAGCAGTTCTTC.

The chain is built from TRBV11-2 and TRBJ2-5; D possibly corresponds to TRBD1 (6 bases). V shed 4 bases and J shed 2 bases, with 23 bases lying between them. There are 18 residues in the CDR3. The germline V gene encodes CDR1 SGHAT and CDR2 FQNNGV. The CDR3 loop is CASSSLRFLGAGQETQYF. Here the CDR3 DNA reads TGTGCCAGCAGCTCCCTCCGATTTTTGGGGGCAGGTCAAGAGACCCAGTACTTC.

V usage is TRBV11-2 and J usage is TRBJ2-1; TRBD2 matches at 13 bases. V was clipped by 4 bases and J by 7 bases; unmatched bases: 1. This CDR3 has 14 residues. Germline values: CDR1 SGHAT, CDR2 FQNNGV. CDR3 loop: CASSSTSGGNEQFF. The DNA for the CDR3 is TGTGCCAGCAGCTCGACTAGCGGGGGGAATGAGCAGTTCTTC.

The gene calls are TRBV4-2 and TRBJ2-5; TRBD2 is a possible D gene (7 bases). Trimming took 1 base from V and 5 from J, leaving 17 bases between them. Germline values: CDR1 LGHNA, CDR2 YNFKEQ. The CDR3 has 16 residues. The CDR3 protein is CASSQGQAGQRETQYF. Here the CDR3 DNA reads TGTGCCAGCAGCCAAGGGCAAGCGGGACAAAGGGAGACCCAGTACTTC.

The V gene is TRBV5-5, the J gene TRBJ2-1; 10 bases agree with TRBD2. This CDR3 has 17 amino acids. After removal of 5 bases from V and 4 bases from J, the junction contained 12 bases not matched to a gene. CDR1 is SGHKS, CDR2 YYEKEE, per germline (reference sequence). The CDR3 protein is CASRSPGAGGPYNEQFF. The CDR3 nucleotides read TGTGCCAGCAGATCGCCGGGAGCGGGGGGGCCTTACAATGAGCAGTTCTTC.